What follows are 27 T cell receptor beta chains derived from one specimen sequenced in a study of OX40 agonist ivuxolimab in advanced cancers. Repertoires were generated with immunoSEQ multiplex PCR, while TCRdb's copy carries only in-frame clones and drops some. The sample records some 68,000 clones, about 88% being singletons. The sample consisted of CD4+ or CD8+ T cells sorted from blood, taken in a trial of the OX40 agonist ivuxolimab. The receptors were sampled from an adult with an advanced solid tumor such as melanoma, head and neck, liver or kidney cancer.

This clone was observed once. This chain joins TRBV7-9 and TRBJ1-3; D is perhaps TRBD1 (6 bases). Trimming left V 4 bases short and J 3 bases short, with 16 bases between. The CDR3 sequence is 16 residues long. Germline lookup yields CDR1 SEHNR and CDR2 FQNEAQ (reference sequence). CDR3 amino acids: CASSSLSGTFGNTIYF. The DNA of the CDR3 is TGTGCCAGCAGCTCTTTATCCGGGACATTTGGAAACACCATATATTTT.

This clone was observed at least ten times. J is TRBJ1-1 and V is TRBV28, with 7 bases that match TRBD1. Germline V gene sequence: CDR1 MDHEN, CDR2 SYDVKM. The ends lost 5 bases at V and 0 bases at J; junction bases unmatched: 6. The CDR3 has 15 amino acids. This CDR3 is CASSAQQGLNTEAFF. The CDR3 region has the DNA TGTGCCAGCAGTGCCCAACAGGGGCTGAACACTGAAGCTTTCTTT.

The V and J genes are TRBV28 and TRBJ1-2; D is undetermined. This CDR3 has 14 amino acids. In germline, CDR1 is MDHEN, CDR2 SYDVKM. Trimming stripped 7 bases from V and 0 bases from J, with 12 bases between. CDR3 region: CASNKDRPNYGYTF. The CDR3 DNA is TGTGCCAGCAACAAGGACCGCCCTAACTATGGCTACACCTTC.

This clone was seen a handful of times. V is TRBV4-2 and J is TRBJ2-7, with 7 bases matching TRBD1. This CDR3 is built from 15 residues. The V gene's germline CDR1 is LGHNA and CDR2 YNFKEQ. The V gene end was trimmed by 3 bases and the J gene end by 5 bases; junction bases not matched to a gene: 10. The CDR3 loop reads CASSQPDRTRHEQYF. In nucleotides, the CDR3 is TGTGCCAGCAGCCAGCCGGACAGGACTCGGCACGAGCAGTACTTC.

V usage is TRBV7-9 and J usage is TRBJ2-1; TRBD2 matches 14 bases. Trimming took 3 bases from V and 5 from J; bases not matched to a gene: 3. This CDR3 is 16 amino acids long. Looked up from germline, CDR1 is SEHNR and CDR2 is FQNEAQ (reference sequence). As DNA, the CDR3 is TGTGCCAGCAGCTTCCTGGGACTAGCGGGAGACAATGAGCAGTTCTTC. This sequence encodes CASSFLGLAGDNEQFF.

The V and J genes are TRBV7-2 and TRBJ1-1; the D is unclear. Between the trimmed V and J ends, which lost 5 bases and 0 bases, there was a span of 10 bases. This CDR3 contains 14 residues. The germline gives CDR1 SGHTA, CDR2 FQGNSA. CDR3 protein: CASSPQSLNTEAFF. The CDR3 DNA reads TGTGCCAGCAGCCCACAGAGTTTGAACACTGAAGCTTTCTTT.

This clone was picked up a small number of times. This sequence joins TRBV14 and TRBJ2-5; the D gene is possibly TRBD2 (5 bases). This CDR3 has 13 residues. Trimming stripped 4 bases from V and 7 bases from J, with 13 bases between. The germline V gene has CDR1 SGHDN and CDR2 FVKESK. The CDR3 coding sequence is TGTGCCAGCAGCCCTGGACTGATGAGGACCCAGTACTTC. Amino acid sequence: CASSPGLMRTQYF.

V gene TRBV9 combines with J gene TRBJ2-1, with 13 positions matching TRBD2. The germline V gene has CDR1 SGDLS and CDR2 YYNGEE. With V trimmed by 0 bases and J by 3 bases, 3 bases remained unmatched. This CDR3 contains 17 residues. The CDR3: CASSVAGLAGFYNEQFF. The CDR3 nucleotides read TGTGCCAGCAGCGTAGCGGGACTAGCGGGATTCTACAATGAGCAGTTCTTC. Full variable domain (outside the CDR3, taken from reference TRBV9 and TRBJ2-1): DSGVTQTPKHLITATGQRVTLRCSPRSGDLSVYWYQQSLDQGLQFLIQYYNGEERAKGNILERFSAQQFPDLHSELNLSSLELGDSALYFCASSVAGLAGFYNEQFFGPGTRLTVL.

The J gene is TRBJ2-5, the V gene TRBV4-3; no clear D gene. This CDR3 has 13 amino acids. CDR1 and CDR2 from the germline V gene are LGHNA and YSLEER. V lost 3 bases to trimming and J lost 3 bases, with 8 bases between them. CDR3 region: CASSHAGKETQYF. CDR3 DNA: TGCGCCAGCAGCCACGCTGGGAAAGAGACCCAGTACTTC.

This sequence joins TRBV5-1 and TRBJ1-1; no definite D call. Per germline, CDR1 SGHRS and CDR2 YFSETQ. This CDR3 has 14 amino acids. V lost 4 bases and J lost 1, with 11 bases in between. CDR3 sequence reads: CASSLDVRNTEAFF. In DNA form, the CDR3 reads TGCGCCAGCAGCCTGGACGTCAGGAACACTGAAGCTTTCTTT.

CDR3 sequence reads: CARQPLESGELFF. For the CDR3, the DNA is TGTGCCCGCCAACCACTAGAGTCCGGGGAGCTGTTTTTT. The V gene is TRBV6-5, the J gene TRBJ2-2; TRBD2 is a possible D gene (5 bases). The germline V gene has CDR1 MNHEY and CDR2 SVGAGI. The CDR3 sequence is 13 residues long. V shed 11 bases and J shed 6 bases, with 16 bases lying between them.

The chain carries TRBV25-1 and TRBJ2-7, with D perhaps matching TRBD1 (6 bases). The V gene's germline CDR1 is MGHDK and CDR2 SYGVNS. This CDR3 is built from 14 residues. Trimming took off 4 bases at V and 0 bases at J, with 10 bases between the two ends. The CDR3 DNA follows: TGTGCCAGCAGTGCAACAGGGTTCTCCTACGAGCAGTACTTC. As protein: CASSATGFSYEQYF.

J is TRBJ2-3 and V is TRBV19; D unresolved. CDR1 and CDR2 (germline): LNHDA, SQIVND (reference sequence). This CDR3 is built from 15 residues. V lost 4 bases, J lost 2 bases, and 13 bases lay in between. CDR3 residues: CASSTQASFTDTQYF. CDR3 in DNA: TGTGCCAGTAGTACTCAGGCGTCCTTCACAGATACGCAGTATTTT.

The chain uses TRBV9 and TRBJ2-3; 7 bases agree with TRBD1. Losses at the gene ends were 0 bases for V and 3 bases for J; bases not matched to a gene: 7. The germline V gene encodes CDR1 SGDLS and CDR2 YYNGEE. The CDR3 runs 16 residues. The CDR3 reads CASSVGPGGRTDTQYF. CDR3 DNA sequence: TGTGCCAGCAGCGTAGGGCCAGGGGGACGGACAGATACGCAGTATTTT.

The chain uses TRBV30 and TRBJ2-7, with 9 nucleotides matching TRBD1. The V gene's germline CDR1 is GTSNPN and CDR2 SVGIG (reference sequence). With 3 bases clipped from V and 6 bases from J, the junction kept 12 bases outside the gene matches. The CDR3 covers 15 residues. CDR3 in amino acids: CAWSDLRTGDTEQYF. CDR3 nucleotides: TGTGCCTGGAGCGACCTTAGGACAGGGGACACCGAGCAGTACTTC.

V is TRBV2 and J is TRBJ1-5; D unresolved. Germline-derived CDR1 and CDR2 are SNHLY and FYNNEI. The CDR3 loop spans 13 amino acids. Trimming stripped 4 bases from V and 7 bases from J, with 11 bases between. The CDR3 DNA reads TGTGCCAGCAGTGGTTTAGTCGGACAGCCCCAGCATTTT. As protein: CASSGLVGQPQHF.

The rearrangement links TRBV28 to TRBJ2-1, with TRBD2 identical over 9 bases. Germline V gene lookup returns CDR1 MDHEN and CDR2 SYDVKM. The CDR3 has 16 residues. J lost 7 bases, V lost 5 bases, and 12 bases had no gene match. The CDR3 spells CASSVPAGGTRNEQFF. The CDR3 DNA is TGTGCCAGCAGTGTCCCAGCGGGAGGAACGAGAAATGAGCAGTTCTTC.

This clone appeared a single time. J is TRBJ2-7 and V is TRBV28, with D unresolved. The CDR3 sequence is 12 residues long. Germline CDR1 is MDHEN and CDR2 is SYDVKM. Trimming shortened V by 8 bases and J by 4 bases, and 12 bases separated the two germline ends. In DNA, the CDR3 is TGTGCCAGCCGAGAAGGGTGGTACGAGCAGTACTTC. Translating gives CASREGWYEQYF.

The chain uses TRBV18 and TRBJ2-3, with D possibly matching TRBD2 (5 bases). The V end was cut by 8 bases, the J end by 2 bases, with 17 bases between. CDR1 is KGHSH, CDR2 LQKENI, per germline. There are 15 residues in the CDR3. In nucleotides, the CDR3 is TGTGCCAGCGCCCAGGACTCGACGAACACAGATACGCAGTATTTT. It codes for CASAQDSTNTDTQYF.

This chain links TRBV2 with TRBJ2-7; the D is unclear. V was pared by 4 bases and J by 4 bases, with 8 bases between. The length of the CDR3 is 12 residues. Germline loops: CDR1 SNHLY, CDR2 FYNNEI. The CDR3: CASSVGVYEQYF. In DNA form, the CDR3 reads TGTGCCAGCAGTGTAGGAGTTTACGAGCAGTACTTC.

This chain links TRBV28 with TRBJ2-7; 7 bases are shared with TRBD1. The CDR3 loop spans 14 amino acids. V was clipped by 8 bases and J by 2 bases; unmatched bases: 9. Germline values: CDR1 MDHEN, CDR2 SYDVKM. The CDR3 reads CASLSPGQPYEQYF. CDR3 DNA sequence: TGTGCCAGCCTTAGTCCGGGACAGCCCTACGAGCAGTACTTC.

A word on this clone: The same CDR3 is also encoded by other DNA sequences in this sample. The V and J genes are TRBV7-2 and TRBJ2-7, with D tentatively TRBD2 (5 bases). Germline V CDR1 and CDR2: SGHTA, FQGNSA. The CDR3 has 12 residues. Trimming shortened V by 2 bases and J by 3 bases, and 5 bases separated the two germline ends. The chain's CDR3 is CASSLSGYEQYF. In DNA form, the CDR3 reads TGTGCCAGCAGCTTAAGCGGCTACGAGCAGTACTTC.

The chain employs TRBV5-1 and TRBJ2-3, with D perhaps TRBD2 (5 bases). CDR3 size: 14 residues. The V gene lost 2 bases and the J gene lost 5 bases, with 12 bases spanning the gap. In germline, CDR1 is SGHRS, CDR2 YFSETQ. The CDR3 DNA is TGCGCCAGCAGCTTTTCAGGAGGTGGAGATACGCAGTATTTT. Translating it yields CASSFSGGGDTQYF.

This chain uses TRBV9 with TRBJ1-3, with D possibly being TRBD1 (5 bases). Per the germline V gene, CDR1 is SGDLS and CDR2 is YYNGEE. The CDR3 is 16 amino acids. V gave up 4 bases and J gave up 2 bases, with 16 bases separating them. The CDR3 spells CASSPPTAPAGNTIYF. As DNA, the CDR3 is TGTGCCAGCAGCCCACCGACAGCTCCCGCTGGAAACACCATATATTTT. Full variable domain (rest looked up from reference TRBV9 and TRBJ1-3): DSGVTQTPKHLITATGQRVTLRCSPRSGDLSVYWYQQSLDQGLQFLIQYYNGEERAKGNILERFSAQQFPDLHSELNLSSLELGDSALYFCASSPPTAPAGNTIYFGEGSWLTVV.

The genes are TRBV27 and TRBJ2-7, with 12 positions matching TRBD1. The germline CDR1 and CDR2 sequences are MNHEY and SMNVEV (reference sequence). This CDR3 is built from 16 residues. Unmatched junction bases numbered 14, after V lost 4 bases and J lost 10 bases. CDR3 DNA: TGTGCCAGCAGTTCAGCCCCCGGGACAGGGGGCACGGTACAGTACTTC. This encodes CASSSAPGTGGTVQYF.

The chain couples TRBV11-2 to TRBJ2-7; a weak D match, TRBD2 (6 bases). Trimming left V 1 base short and J 9 bases short, with 13 bases between. This CDR3 contains 13 residues. Germline loops: CDR1 SGHAT, CDR2 FQNNGV. CDR3: CASSLGLGRGQYF. The CDR3 DNA sequence: TGTGCCAGCAGCTTAGGGCTGGGGCGGGGGCAGTACTTC.

V usage is TRBV10-3 and J usage is TRBJ2-7; maybe TRBD1 (5 bases). The CDR3 runs 13 residues. V lost 5 bases to trimming and J lost 2 bases, with 10 bases between them. Looked up from germline, CDR1 is ENHRY and CDR2 is SYGVKD. CDR3 amino acids: CAISNAGPYEQYF. DNA of the CDR3: TGTGCCATCAGTAATGCAGGGCCCTACGAGCAGTACTTC.